This TCR beta chain appears in the sequencing data of a study of blood T cells in healthy people across ages. Study findings and constraints: Expanded clonotype shifts may have been confounded, as the donors had an unknown CMV status.

This CDR3 is 16 amino acids long. The trim removed 6 bases at V and 4 bases at J, leaving 11 bases unmatched. CDR1 SGHDT and CDR2 YYEEEE come from the germline V gene. This clonotype has just a few counts. Antigen unknown. Using a J-beta primer mix together with a sample-barcoded 5' primer, a second PCR was run for roughly 6 to 12 cycles. At least 2.5 million CDR3-containing paired-end reads were obtained per sample. TCRdb reprocessed the 5' RACE reads with MiXCR, giving one entry per CDR3 protein. The sample yields around 1.5 million distinct CDR3 sequences, about 31% seen once. Sequencing was performed on blood. This chain connects TRBV5-6 to TRBJ2-5; TRBD2 matches at 11 bases. The source of this sequence is a woman between 25 and 40 years old in good health. The CDR3 reads CASTNIAGGYLETQYF. CDR3 bases: TGTGCCAGCACCAATATAGCGGGGGGGTACCTAGAGACCCAGTACTTC.